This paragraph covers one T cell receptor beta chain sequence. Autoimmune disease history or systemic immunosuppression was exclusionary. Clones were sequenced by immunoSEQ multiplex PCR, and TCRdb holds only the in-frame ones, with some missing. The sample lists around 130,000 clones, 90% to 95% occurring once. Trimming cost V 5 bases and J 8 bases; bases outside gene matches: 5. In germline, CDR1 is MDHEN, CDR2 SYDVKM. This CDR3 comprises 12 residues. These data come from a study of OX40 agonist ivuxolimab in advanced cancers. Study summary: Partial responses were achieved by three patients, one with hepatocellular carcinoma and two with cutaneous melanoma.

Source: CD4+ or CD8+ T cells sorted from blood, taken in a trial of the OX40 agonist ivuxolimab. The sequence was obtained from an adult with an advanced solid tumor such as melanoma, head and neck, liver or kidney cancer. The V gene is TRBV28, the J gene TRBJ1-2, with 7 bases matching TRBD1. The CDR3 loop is CASSPDRMGYTF. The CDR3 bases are TGTGCCAGCAGTCCGGACAGGATGGGCTACACCTTC.